This is a list of T cell receptor beta chains from one sample in a study of T cell responses to AZD1222 COVID-19 vaccine. Assay: immunoSEQ multiplex PCR; the TCRdb copy retains only in-frame clones and omits some. The table records approximately 30,000 clones, 70% to 90% of them present only once. The material sequenced was peripheral blood, taken 28 days after the second AZD1222 dose. The source is an adult who received the AZD1222 COVID-19 vaccine. Both conserved end residues are part of each CDR3. The order of the fields is V gene, J gene, CDR3 protein.

v_gene: TRBV30; j_gene: TRBJ2-5; CDR3aa: CAWSVGFLAGGQETQYF
v_gene: TRBV10-3; j_gene: TRBJ1-1; CDR3aa: CAIRVTGGGSEAFF
v_gene: TRBV19; j_gene: TRBJ2-3; CDR3aa: CASSNRGLAGGDTDTQYF
v_gene: TRBV21-1; j_gene: TRBJ1-4; CDR3aa: CASSTREGVNEKLFF
v_gene: TRBV10-1; j_gene: TRBJ2-2; CDR3aa: CASTPSGTGELFF
v_gene: TRBV18; j_gene: TRBJ1-4; CDR3aa: CASSPGMGASGDSNEKLFF
v_gene: TRBV19; j_gene: TRBJ2-7; CDR3aa: CASSYPGLAGIDEQYF
v_gene: TRBV5-4; j_gene: TRBJ2-2; CDR3aa: CASSKPGLAGSGASGELFF
v_gene: TRBV3-1/TRBV3-2; j_gene: TRBJ1-5; CDR3aa: CASSQEWNVNQPQHF
v_gene: TRBV7-9; j_gene: TRBJ1-2; CDR3aa: CASSLGDSVYGYTF
v_gene: TRBV15; j_gene: TRBJ2-3; CDR3aa: CATSRDRDSPDTQYF
v_gene: TRBV2; j_gene: TRBJ2-7; CDR3aa: CASSEDRATYEQYF
v_gene: TRBV12-5; j_gene: TRBJ2-1; CDR3aa: CASGSFNEQFF
v_gene: TRBV21-1; j_gene: TRBJ1-4; CDR3aa: CASSKVKGMVTNEKLFF
v_gene: TRBV6-5; j_gene: TRBJ2-3; CDR3aa: CASREGWEDTQYF
v_gene: TRBV24-1; j_gene: TRBJ2-1; CDR3aa: CATSDRARDSNEQFF
v_gene: TRBV19; j_gene: TRBJ2-7; CDR3aa: CASSTGQGAAYEQYF
v_gene: TRBV10-3; j_gene: TRBJ2-3; CDR3aa: CAIRGGLGEGTDTQYF
v_gene: TRBV30; j_gene: TRBJ2-1; CDR3aa: CASTYHPGYNEQFF
v_gene: TRBV28; j_gene: TRBJ1-2; CDR3aa: CASRTPTGGVNYGYTF
v_gene: TRBV5-1; j_gene: TRBJ1-1; CDR3aa: CASSEGLRGAFF
v_gene: TRBV19; j_gene: TRBJ1-2; CDR3aa: CASSPLGQTYGYTF
v_gene: TRBV20-1; j_gene: TRBJ2-7; CDR3aa: CSASKDRDYEQYF
v_gene: TRBV5-6; j_gene: TRBJ1-2; CDR3aa: CASTLFGDYGYTF
v_gene: TRBV28; j_gene: TRBJ1-4; CDR3aa: CASSSPGGGNEKLFF
v_gene: TRBV11-3; j_gene: TRBJ2-1; CDR3aa: CASSSSGGTYNEQFF
v_gene: TRBV28; j_gene: TRBJ1-1; CDR3aa: CASSPDRPIMNTEAFF
v_gene: TRBV3-1/TRBV3-2; j_gene: TRBJ2-5; CDR3aa: CASSPIRGSRAQYF
v_gene: TRBV7-6; j_gene: TRBJ1-2; CDR3aa: CASSLTTGADYGYTF
v_gene: TRBV3-1/TRBV3-2; j_gene: TRBJ2-1; CDR3aa: CASSQDLTSGTYNEQFF
v_gene: TRBV3-1/TRBV3-2; j_gene: TRBJ2-7; CDR3aa: CASSQGRTGAPYEQYF
v_gene: TRBV7-9; j_gene: TRBJ1-4; CDR3aa: CASSLDRTGSRKLFF
v_gene: TRBV2; j_gene: TRBJ1-3; CDR3aa: CASSEEGGGPSGNTIYF
v_gene: TRBV2; j_gene: TRBJ1-5; CDR3aa: CASRRTENNQPQHF
v_gene: TRBV7-9; j_gene: TRBJ2-7; CDR3aa: CASSLEGQPTVMGYEQYF
v_gene: TRBV5-1; j_gene: TRBJ2-1; CDR3aa: CASGLGVGAGEYNEQFF
v_gene: TRBV13; j_gene: TRBJ2-3; CDR3aa: CASSLDSSDTDTQYF
v_gene: TRBV7-2; j_gene: TRBJ2-3; CDR3aa: CASSWAGTGTDTQYF
v_gene: TRBV3-1/TRBV3-2; j_gene: TRBJ2-7; CDR3aa: CASSRSGEQYF
v_gene: TRBV7-9; j_gene: TRBJ2-7; CDR3aa: CASSLSGQTYEQYF
v_gene: TRBV5-1; j_gene: TRBJ2-3; CDR3aa: CASSPVAGGPTDTQYF